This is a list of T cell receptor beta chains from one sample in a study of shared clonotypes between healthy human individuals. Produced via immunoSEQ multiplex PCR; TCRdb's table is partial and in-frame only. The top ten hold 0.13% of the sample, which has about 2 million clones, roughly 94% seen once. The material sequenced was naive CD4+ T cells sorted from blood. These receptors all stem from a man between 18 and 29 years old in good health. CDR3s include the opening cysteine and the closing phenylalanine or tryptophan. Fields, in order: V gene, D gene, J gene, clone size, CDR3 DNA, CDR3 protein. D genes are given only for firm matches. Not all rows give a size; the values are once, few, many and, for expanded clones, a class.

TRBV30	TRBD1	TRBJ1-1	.	TGTGCCTGGAGTCCACAAGGGACAGGGTTGAGGAACACTGAAGCTTTCTTT	CAWSPQGTGLRNTEAFF
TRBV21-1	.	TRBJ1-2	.	TGTGCCAGCAGGCACTCCTGGGGCTCGCACTATGGCTACACCTTC	CASRHSWGSHYGYTF
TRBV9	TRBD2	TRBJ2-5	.	TGTGCCAGCAGCGTAGCAGCTAGCGGGGGCCAAGAGACCCAGTACTTC	CASSVAASGGQETQYF
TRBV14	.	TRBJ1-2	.	TGTGCCAGCAGCCAAGGTCAGAAGTCCTCGGGCTACACCTTC	CASSQGQKSSGYTF
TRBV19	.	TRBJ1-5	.	TGTGCCCCTGGGGGGCAGCCAAGAATCGTCAATCAGCCCCAGCATTTT	CAPGGQPRIVNQPQHF
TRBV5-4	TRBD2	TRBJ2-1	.	TGTGCCAGCAGCTTATTAGCGGGATCTTACAATGAGCAGTTCTTC	CASSLLAGSYNEQFF
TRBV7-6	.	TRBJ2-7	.	TGTGCCAGCAGCTTAGCGAAGGACATGAACGAGCAGTACTTC	CASSLAKDMNEQYF
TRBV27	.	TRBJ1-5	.	TGTGCCAGCAGTCCTGGACGGATAAACAATCAGCCCCAGCATTTT	CASSPGRINNQPQHF
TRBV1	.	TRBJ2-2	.	TGCACCAGCGAGACTAGCGGGGCCCAAGTGCGCGTGTTTTTT	CTSETSGAQVRVFF
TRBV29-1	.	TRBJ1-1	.	TGCAGCGTTGAAGGGGGCAGGGGCACTGAAGCTTTCTTT	CSVEGGRGTEAFF
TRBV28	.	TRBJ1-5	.	TGTGCCAGCAGTGCCCCGGGAGGCAATCAGCCCCAGCATTTT	CASSAPGGNQPQHF
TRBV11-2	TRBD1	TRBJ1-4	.	TGTGCCAGCAGCTTAGGGACAGGGGATAATGAAAAACTGTTTTTT	CASSLGTGDNEKLFF
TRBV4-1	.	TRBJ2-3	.	TGCGCCAGCAGCCAAGAACGACTAGGAACGGGCACAGATACGCAGTATTTT	CASSQERLGTGTDTQYF
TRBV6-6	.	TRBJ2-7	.	TGTGCCAGCAGTTATGGCAGCGACTACGAGCAGTACTTC	CASSYGSDYEQYF
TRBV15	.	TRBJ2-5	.	TGTGCCACCAGCACCGGCCCGGGGGCGAGACAAGAGACCCAGTACTTC	CATSTGPGARQETQYF
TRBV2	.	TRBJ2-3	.	TGTGCCAGCAGTAGGGACAAATACACAGATACGCAGTATTTT	CASSRDKYTDTQYF
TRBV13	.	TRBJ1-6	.	TGTGCCAGCAGCTTAAAACAGGGCCCATATAATTCACCCCTCCACTTT	CASSLKQGPYNSPLHF
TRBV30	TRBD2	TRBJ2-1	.	TGTGCCTGGAGCCGGGACTACAGCACCAATGAGCAGTTCTTC	CAWSRDYSTNEQFF
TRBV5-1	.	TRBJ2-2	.	TGCGCCAGCAGCCCGGAGGGAGAAAACACCGGGGAGCTGTTTTTT	CASSPEGENTGELFF
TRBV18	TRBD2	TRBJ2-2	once	TGTGCCAGCTCACCCCCCGGACTAGCGGGGGGTACCGGGGAGCTGTTTTTT	CASSPPGLAGGTGELFF
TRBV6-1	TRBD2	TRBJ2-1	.	TGTGCCAGCAGTGAAAGGTTAGCGGGACGTCCCTACAATGAGCAGTTCTTC	CASSERLAGRPYNEQFF
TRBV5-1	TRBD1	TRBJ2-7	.	TGCGCCAGCAGACTCGGACAGGCCTACGAGCAGTACTTC	CASRLGQAYEQYF
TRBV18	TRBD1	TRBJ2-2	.	TGTGCCAGCTCACCCCAGACAGGGGTGAACACCGGGGAGCTGTTTTTT	CASSPQTGVNTGELFF
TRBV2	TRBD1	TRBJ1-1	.	TGTGCCTGCACGAGACAGGGGAGTGGTGAAGCTTTCTTT	CACTRQGSGEAFF
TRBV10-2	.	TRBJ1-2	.	TGCGCCAGCATTCTGGGGGCCGGCTATGGCTACACCTTC	CASILGAGYGYTF
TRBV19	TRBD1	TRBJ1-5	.	TGTGCCAGTAGTATAGACGGACAGGGGAATCAGCCCCAGCATTTT	CASSIDGQGNQPQHF
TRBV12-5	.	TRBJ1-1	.	TGTGCTAGTGGTCCAAACAGGGTCGACACTGAAGCTTTCTTT	CASGPNRVDTEAFF
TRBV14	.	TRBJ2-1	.	TGTGCCAGCAGCCTAGTAACAGGGAACCATGAGCAGTTCTTC	CASSLVTGNHEQFF
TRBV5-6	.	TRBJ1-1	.	TGTGCCAGCAGCTTGTATAACAGTTTGAACACTGAAGCTTTCTTT	CASSLYNSLNTEAFF
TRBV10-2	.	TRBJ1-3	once	TGCGCCAGCAGTGAACAGACAGAAGGAAACACCATATATTTT	CASSEQTEGNTIYF
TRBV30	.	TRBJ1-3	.	TGTGCCTGGAAGGGATCTGGAAACACCATATATTTT	CAWKGSGNTIYF
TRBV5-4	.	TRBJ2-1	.	TGTGCCAGCTCCTTTGAGGGCCGGACCTACAATGAGCAGTTCTTC	CASSFEGRTYNEQFF
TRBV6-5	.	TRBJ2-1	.	TGTGCCAGCAGTTACAACAATGAGCAGTTCTTC	CASSYNNEQFF
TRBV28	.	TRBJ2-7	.	TGTGCCAGCAGTTCCGCCCAGACAGGCCACCCCTACGAGCAGTACTTC	CASSSAQTGHPYEQYF
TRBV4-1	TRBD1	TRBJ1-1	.	TGCGCCAGCAGCCAATCCAGGGGGCGGGTGAACACTGAAGCTTTCTTT	CASSQSRGRVNTEAFF
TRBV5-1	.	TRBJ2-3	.	TGCGCCAGCAGCCTAGAGGGGTCCGGCACAGATACGCAGTATTTT	CASSLEGSGTDTQYF
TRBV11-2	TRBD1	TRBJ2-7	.	TGTGCCAGCAGCAGGGACAGGGTGAGAGAGCAGTACTTC	CASSRDRVREQYF
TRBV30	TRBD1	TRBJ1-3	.	TGTGCCTGGGACAGGGGGTATGGAAACACCATATATTTT	CAWDRGYGNTIYF
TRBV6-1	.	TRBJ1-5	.	TGTGCCAGCAGTCCCTTGGAGGTGACTAATCAGCCCCAGCATTTT	CASSPLEVTNQPQHF
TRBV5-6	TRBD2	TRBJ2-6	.	TGTGCCAGCAGCTTGGTACTAGCGGGTCGCTCTGGGGCCAACGTCCTGACTTTC	CASSLVLAGRSGANVLTF
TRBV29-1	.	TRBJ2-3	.	TGCAGCGTTGATGAGGGCTTCACAGATACGCAGTATTTT	CSVDEGFTDTQYF
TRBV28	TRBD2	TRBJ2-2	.	TGTGCCAGCAGACAATCGACTAGCGGGGCAACCGGGGAGCTGTTTTTT	CASRQSTSGATGELFF
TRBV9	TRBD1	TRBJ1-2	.	TGTGCCAGCAGCCCCCACGGACAGGGACCCTATGGCTACACCTTC	CASSPHGQGPYGYTF
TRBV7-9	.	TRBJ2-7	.	TGTGCCAGCAGCTTAGTTACCTACTCCTACGAGCAGTACTTC	CASSLVTYSYEQYF
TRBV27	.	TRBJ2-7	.	TGTGCCAGCAGTTCACTCTATCCCCCCTACGAGCAGTACTTC	CASSSLYPPYEQYF
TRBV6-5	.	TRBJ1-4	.	TGTGCCAGCAGTTATTGGGCGGGGAAGTCGGCTGAAAAACTGTTTTTT	CASSYWAGKSAEKLFF
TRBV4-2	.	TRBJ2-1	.	TGTGCCAGCAGCCCAGCTCGTTTCCTAGGAAATGAGCAGTTCTTC	CASSPARFLGNEQFF
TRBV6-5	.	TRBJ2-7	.	TGTGCCAGCGGGAGGGGGCCGGTCGAGCAGTACTTC	CASGRGPVEQYF